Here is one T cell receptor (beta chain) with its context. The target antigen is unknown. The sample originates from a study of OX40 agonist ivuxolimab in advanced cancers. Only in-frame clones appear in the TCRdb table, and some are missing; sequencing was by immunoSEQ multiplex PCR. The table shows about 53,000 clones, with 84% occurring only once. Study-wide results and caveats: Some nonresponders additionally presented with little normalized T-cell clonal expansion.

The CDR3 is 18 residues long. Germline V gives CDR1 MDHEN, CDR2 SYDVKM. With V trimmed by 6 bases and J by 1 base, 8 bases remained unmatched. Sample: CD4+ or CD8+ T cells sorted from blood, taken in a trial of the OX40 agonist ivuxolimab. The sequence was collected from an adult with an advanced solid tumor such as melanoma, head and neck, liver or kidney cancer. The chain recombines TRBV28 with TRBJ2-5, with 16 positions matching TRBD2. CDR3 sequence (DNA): TGTGCCAGCAGCAAGGGACTAGCGGGAGGGATCTTCCAAGAGACCCAGTACTTC. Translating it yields CASSKGLAGGIFQETQYF.